This paragraph reports one T cell receptor beta chain. At one end the junction does not follow the germline gene, possibly because of a read error. CDR3 size: 15 residues. Per the germline V gene, CDR1 is SSHAT and CDR2 is FNYEAQ (reference sequence). This record belongs to a study of shared clonotypes between healthy human individuals. Genomic DNA per cell subset filled all wells of several immunoSEQ plates. When replicate PCRs were run on sorted subsets, they used about 200 ng DNA, 30,000 to 35,000 T cell genomes. The method was immunoSEQ multiplex PCR; TCRdb's version includes in-frame clones alone and lacks a portion of them. The data show 1.5 million to 2.5 million clones, just under 95% seen once. CD45RO-negative, CCR7-selected cells formed the naive CD8 fraction, which excluded terminally differentiated effector memory CD45RA+ cells.

This TCR was recovered from a young man in good health. The chain is built from TRBV7-7 and TRBJ1-4, with a possible D match to TRBD1 (6 bases). The sequenced sample consisted of naive CD8+ T cells sorted from blood. DNA of the CDR3: TGTGCTAGCAGCTTATCGGCAGGGGCTAATGAAAAACTGTTTTTT. This translates into CASSLSAGANEKLFF.